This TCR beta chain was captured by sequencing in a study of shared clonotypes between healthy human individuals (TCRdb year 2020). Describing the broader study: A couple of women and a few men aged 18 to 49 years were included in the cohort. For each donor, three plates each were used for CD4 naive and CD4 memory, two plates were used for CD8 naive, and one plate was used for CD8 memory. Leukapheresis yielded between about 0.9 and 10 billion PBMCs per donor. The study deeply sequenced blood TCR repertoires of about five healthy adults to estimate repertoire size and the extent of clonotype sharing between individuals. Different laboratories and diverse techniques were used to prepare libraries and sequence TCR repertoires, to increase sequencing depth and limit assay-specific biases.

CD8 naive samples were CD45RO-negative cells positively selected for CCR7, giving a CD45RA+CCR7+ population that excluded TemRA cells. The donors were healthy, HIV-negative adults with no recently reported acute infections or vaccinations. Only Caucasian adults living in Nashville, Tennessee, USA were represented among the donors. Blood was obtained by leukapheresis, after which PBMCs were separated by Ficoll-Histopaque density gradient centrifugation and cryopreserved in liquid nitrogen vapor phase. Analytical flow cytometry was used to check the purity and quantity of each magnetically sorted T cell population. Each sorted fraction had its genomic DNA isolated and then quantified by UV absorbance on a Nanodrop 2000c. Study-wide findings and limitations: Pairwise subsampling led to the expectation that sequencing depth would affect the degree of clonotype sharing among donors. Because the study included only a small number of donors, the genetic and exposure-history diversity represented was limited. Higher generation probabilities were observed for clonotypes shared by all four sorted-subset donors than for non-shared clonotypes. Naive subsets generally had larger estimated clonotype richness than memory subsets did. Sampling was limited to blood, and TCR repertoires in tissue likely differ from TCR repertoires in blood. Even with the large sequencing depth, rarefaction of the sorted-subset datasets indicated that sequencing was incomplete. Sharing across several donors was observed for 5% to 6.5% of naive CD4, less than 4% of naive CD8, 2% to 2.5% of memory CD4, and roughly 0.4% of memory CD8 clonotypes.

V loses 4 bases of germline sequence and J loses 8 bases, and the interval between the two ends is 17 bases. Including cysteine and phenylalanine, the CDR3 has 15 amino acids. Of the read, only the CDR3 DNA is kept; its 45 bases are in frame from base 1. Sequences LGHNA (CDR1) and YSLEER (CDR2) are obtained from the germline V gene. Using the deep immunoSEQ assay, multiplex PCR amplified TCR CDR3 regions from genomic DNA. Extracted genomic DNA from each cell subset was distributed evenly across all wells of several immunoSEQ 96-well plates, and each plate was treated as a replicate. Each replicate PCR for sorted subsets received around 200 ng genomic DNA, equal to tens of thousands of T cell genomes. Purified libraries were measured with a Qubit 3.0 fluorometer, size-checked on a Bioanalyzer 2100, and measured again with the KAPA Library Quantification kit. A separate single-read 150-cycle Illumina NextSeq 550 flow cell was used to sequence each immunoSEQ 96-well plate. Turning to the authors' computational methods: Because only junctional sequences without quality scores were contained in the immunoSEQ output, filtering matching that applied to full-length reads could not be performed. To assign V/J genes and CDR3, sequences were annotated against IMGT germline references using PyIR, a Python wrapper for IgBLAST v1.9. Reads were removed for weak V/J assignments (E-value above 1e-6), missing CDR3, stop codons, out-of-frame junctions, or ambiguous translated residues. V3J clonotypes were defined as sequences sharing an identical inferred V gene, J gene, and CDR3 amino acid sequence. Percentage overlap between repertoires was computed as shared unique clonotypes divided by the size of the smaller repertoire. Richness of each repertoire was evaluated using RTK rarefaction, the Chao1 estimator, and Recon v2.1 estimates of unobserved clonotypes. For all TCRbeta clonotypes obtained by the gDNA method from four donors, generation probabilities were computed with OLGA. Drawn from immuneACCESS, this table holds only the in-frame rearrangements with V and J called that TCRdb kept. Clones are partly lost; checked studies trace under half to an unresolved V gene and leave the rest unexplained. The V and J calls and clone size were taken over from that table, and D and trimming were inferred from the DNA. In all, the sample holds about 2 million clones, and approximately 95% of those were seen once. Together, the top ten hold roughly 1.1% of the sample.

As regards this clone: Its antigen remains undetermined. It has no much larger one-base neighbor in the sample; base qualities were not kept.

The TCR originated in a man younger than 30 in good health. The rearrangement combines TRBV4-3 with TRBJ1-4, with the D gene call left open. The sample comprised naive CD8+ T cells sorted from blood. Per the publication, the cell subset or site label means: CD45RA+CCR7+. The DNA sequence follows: TGCGCCAGCAGCCCCCTTATGACTGTTACCGAAAAACTGTTTTTT. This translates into CASSPLMTVTEKLFF.